The text below deals with one TCR beta chain. Its antigen is as yet unknown. The CDR3 sequence is 16 residues long. This sample stems from a study of spatial heterogeneity in lung cancer. Time point denoted: sample taken at primary tumor resection. Unsorted whole RNA of tumor, nontumor lung or frozen PBMC was sequenced. TCRdb itself ran the 5' RACE reads through MiXCR, one entry per CDR3 protein. The sample gives about 9,100 distinct CDR3 sequences, 6.3% of which show up once; about 7.1% is in the top ten. Study-wide results and limits: Expanded TCR counts, ubiquitous and regional, correlated respectively with ubiquitous and regional nonsynonymous mutation counts. Estimated coverage of tumor T cells was approximately 7% for alpha and roughly 13% for beta chains. Intratumoral expanded alpha and beta TCR counts were found to track tumor mutation counts.

This clonotype was obtained from a female donor with early-stage non-small cell lung cancer. This chain links TRBV21-1 with TRBJ2-6; the table calls TRBD1, which could not be checked here. TRBV21-1 has pseudogene status. Here the sequenced sample was lung tumor tissue, taken at surgery. Written as DNA, the CDR3 is TGTGCCAGCAGCAAAAGGGGGACAGGGTGGGCCAACGTCCTGACTTTC. It codes for CASSKRGTGWANVLTF.